These T cell receptor beta chains were read from a single sample in a study of cytomegalovirus exposure and HLA in healthy donors. Libraries were prepared by immunoSEQ multiplex PCR; TCRdb keeps only in-frame clonotypes and omits some of them. This sample yields around 300,000 clones, of which around 90% are seen a single time; around 1% belongs to the top ten. Sequenced input: PBMCs. The receptor set was obtained from a young man in good health and CMV-seronegative. The CDR3 runs from the conserved cysteine through the conserved F or W. Fields, in order: clone size, V gene, J gene, D gene, CDR3 protein, CDR3 DNA. The D gene is left open where the match is weak. Some rows mark clone size as missing; the rest say once, few, many or name a class of expanded clone.

.	TRBV19	TRBJ1-2	TRBD1	CASTYSGQLNYGYTF	TGTGCGAGTACTTACTCGGGACAGCTTAACTATGGCTACACCTTC
.	TRBV27	TRBJ1-6	TRBD1	CASSNHRGPNNSPLHF	TGTGCCAGCAGTAACCACAGGGGGCCCAATAATTCACCCCTCCACTTT
.	TRBV4-1	TRBJ2-7	.	CASSQWDNSYEQYF	TGCGCCAGCAGCCAGTGGGACAACTCCTACGAGCAGTACTTC
once	TRBV4-3	TRBJ1-6	.	CASSQMVTVSSYNSPLHF	TGCGCCAGCAGCCAGATGGTCACAGTGAGCTCCTATAATTCACCCCTCCACTTT
.	TRBV6-1	TRBJ1-2	TRBD1	CASRETGVIYGYTF	TGTGCCAGTCGAGAGACAGGGGTCATCTATGGCTACACCTTC
.	TRBV6-4	TRBJ2-1	.	CASSDSDNNEQFF	TGTGCCAGCAGTGACTCGGACAACAATGAGCAGTTCTTC
.	TRBV27	TRBJ2-1	.	CASSRGGGSYNEQFF	TGTGCCAGCAGTCGCGGGGGCGGCTCCTACAATGAGCAGTTCTTC
.	TRBV7-8	TRBJ2-5	TRBD1	CASNDKRTGPSQETQYF	TGTGCCAGCAACGACAAAAGGACAGGCCCCTCTCAAGAGACCCAGTACTTC
.	TRBV7-9	TRBJ2-2	TRBD1	CASSSRQGTTGELFF	TGTGCCAGCAGCTCCCGACAGGGGACCACCGGGGAGCTGTTTTTT
.	TRBV18	TRBJ2-7	.	CASSRPMRETREQYF	TGTGCCAGCTCCCGTCCCATGAGGGAAACCCGCGAGCAGTACTTC
.	TRBV4-1	TRBJ1-1	TRBD1	CASSHPGQGAFVNTEAFF	TGCGCCAGCAGCCACCCGGGACAGGGGGCTTTCGTGAACACTGAAGCTTTCTTT
once	TRBV19	TRBJ2-1	TRBD2	CASSRRGGAGAINEQFF	TGTGCCAGTAGTCGCCGAGGAGGAGCGGGGGCCATCAATGAGCAGTTCTTC
.	TRBV19	TRBJ2-7	TRBD1	CASSLTGGGYEQYF	TGTGCCAGTAGTCTTACAGGGGGTGGCTACGAGCAGTACTTC
.	TRBV10-2	TRBJ2-2	.	CASVVGAGELFF	TGCGCCAGCGTCGTGGGCGCCGGGGAGCTGTTTTTT
.	TRBV19	TRBJ1-5	.	CASSIPIAEVRSQPQHF	TGTGCCAGTAGTATTCCGATTGCGGAGGTAAGGAGTCAGCCCCAGCATTTT
once	TRBV7-2	TRBJ2-1	.	CASSLGSRGSYNEQFF	TGTGCCAGCAGCTTAGGTTCTAGGGGCTCCTACAATGAGCAGTTCTTC
.	TRBV7-2	TRBJ1-4	TRBD1	CASSRQGASNEKLFF	TGTGCCAGCAGCCGCCAGGGGGCGTCAAATGAAAAACTGTTTTTT
.	TRBV5-6	TRBJ2-7	TRBD1	CASSLLRGPTPYEQYF	TGTGCCAGCAGTCTTCTCAGGGGGCCTACCCCCTACGAGCAGTACTTC
.	TRBV1	TRBJ1-1	.	CTSSHYPCSGTGELGSTEAFF	.
.	TRBV15	TRBJ1-2	TRBD1	CATSRDRTGEGYTF	TGTGCCACCAGCAGAGACCGGACAGGGGAGGGCTACACCTTC
.	TRBV19	TRBJ1-4	.	CASSIVLGRVEKLFF	TGTGCCAGTAGTATAGTCCTAGGCAGGGTCGAAAAACTGTTTTTT
.	TRBV4-3	TRBJ1-3	TRBD1	CASSHIGQGIPGNTIYF	TGCGCCAGCAGCCACATCGGACAGGGGATCCCTGGAAACACCATATATTTT
.	TRBV19	TRBJ1-5	.	CASSTGLFSNQPQHF	TGTGCCAGTAGTACCGGACTCTTTAGCAATCAGCCCCAGCATTTT
.	TRBV19	TRBJ1-3	.	CASREQINVRNTIYF	TGTGCCAGTAGAGAACAGATAAACGTTCGAAACACCATATATTTT
.	TRBV12-5	TRBJ1-1	.	CASGLTLMNTEAFF	TGTGCTAGTGGTTTGACTTTAATGAACACTGAAGCTTTCTTT
.	TRBV7-9	TRBJ2-5	TRBD1	CASSLGMRVAGGHQETQYF	TGTGCCAGCAGCTTGGGGATGAGAGTGGCAGGGGGACATCAAGAGACCCAGTACTTC
.	TRBV6-6	TRBJ1-4	TRBD1	CASRTRGGWVEKLFF	TGTGCCAGCAGAACCCGAGGGGGCTGGGTTGAAAAACTGTTTTTT
.	TRBV13	TRBJ1-6	.	CASSLGEHNNSPLHF	TGTGCCAGCAGCTTGGGAGAACACAATAATTCACCCCTCCACTTT
.	TRBV28	TRBJ2-7	.	CASSSPGQSYEQYF	TGTGCCAGCTCCTCTCCGGGACAATCCTACGAGCAGTACTTC
.	TRBV6-1	TRBJ2-7	.	CASSEWQDTYEQYF	TGTGCCAGCAGTGAGTGGCAGGATACCTACGAGCAGTACTTC
.	TRBV6-6	TRBJ2-5	TRBD2	CATGPSGGQETQYF	TGTGCCACAGGGCCTAGCGGGGGACAAGAGACCCAGTACTTC
.	TRBV27	TRBJ1-2	TRBD1	CASSERGTGANYGYTF	TGTGCCAGCAGCGAGAGGGGGACAGGGGCCAACTATGGCTACACCTTC
.	TRBV4-3	TRBJ2-5	.	CASSQAGTPQETQYF	TGCGCCAGCAGCCAAGCTGGCACGCCCCAAGAGACCCAGTACTTC
once	TRBV19	TRBJ2-7	.	CASSIGQGITYEQYF	TGTGCCAGTAGTATTGGTCAGGGTATCACCTACGAGCAGTACTTC
.	TRBV2	TRBJ2-3	.	CASSVPKGQTDTQYF	TGTGCCAGCAGTGTACCCAAAGGACAGACAGATACGCAGTATTTT
.	TRBV14	TRBJ2-1	TRBD2	CASSQDPLGLAGGLSHGVF	TGTGCCAGCAGCCAAGATCCCCTTGGACTAGCGGGGGGGCTTTCCCACGGCGTCTTC
few	TRBV2	TRBJ1-1	TRBD1	CASSETGAPNTEAFF	TGTGCCAGCAGTGAGACAGGGGCCCCGAACACTGAAGCTTTCTTT
.	TRBV5-4	TRBJ2-1	TRBD2	CASSLLAGEYNEQFF	TGTGCCAGCAGCTTACTAGCGGGGGAATACAATGAGCAGTTCTTC